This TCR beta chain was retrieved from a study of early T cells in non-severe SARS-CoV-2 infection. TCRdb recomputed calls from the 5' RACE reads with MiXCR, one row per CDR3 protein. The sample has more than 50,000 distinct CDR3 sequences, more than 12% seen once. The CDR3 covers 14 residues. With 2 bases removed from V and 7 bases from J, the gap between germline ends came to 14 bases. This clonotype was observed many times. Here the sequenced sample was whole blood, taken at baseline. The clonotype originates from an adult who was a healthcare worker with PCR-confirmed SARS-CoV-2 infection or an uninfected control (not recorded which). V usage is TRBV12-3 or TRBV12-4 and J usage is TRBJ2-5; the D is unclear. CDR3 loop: CASSLSRAQVTQYF. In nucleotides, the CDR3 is TGTGCCAGCAGTTTAAGTCGGGCTCAGGTGACCCAGTACTTC.